The clone carrying this T cell receptor beta chain appeared a few times. What it recognizes is unknown. This CDR3 has 17 residues. The germline V gene has CDR1 SGHNT and CDR2 YENEEA. V dropped 5 bases and J dropped 1; count of bases not matched to a gene: 10. This sample is drawn from a study of T cell repertoires in cytomegalovirus infection. Study in general: Recently identified HLA-C-restricted and well-studied HLA-B-restricted CMV epitopes were used.

A single record per CDR3 protein comes from TCRdb applying MiXCR to the reads. Here the sample spans about 270,000 distinct CDR3 sequences, less than 25% being singletons. The study's findings and limits: Using cumulative public TCR beta family frequency, the authors identified those who carried CMV together with the relevant HLA.

The starting material was cultured PBMCs, obtained from culture after CMV antigen stimulation. The chain is built from TRBV11-3 and TRBJ2-3; 9 bases are shared with TRBD1. The clonotype comes from a human donor in good health (CMV status not recorded). Some clones in this sample may be carry-over from other donors' samples. The CDR3 region has the DNA TGTGCCAGCAGCGCGGCGGACAGGGGCGGGGGCACAGATACGCAGTATTTT. Its protein is CASSAADRGGGTDTQYF.